These T cell receptor beta chains were read from a single sample in a study of T cell responses to AZD1222 COVID-19 vaccine. Here immunoSEQ multiplex PCR was the method, and the copy in TCRdb shows in-frame clones only, minus some. Among approximately 180,000 clones listed, approximately 92% were seen once. The sample consisted of peripheral blood, taken on day 0 of AZD1222 vaccination. Receptor source: an adult in good health. CDR3s include the opening cysteine and the closing phenylalanine or tryptophan. The order of the fields is V gene, J gene, clone size, D gene, CDR3 protein, CDR3 DNA. A D gene is named only where the DNA matches it firmly. Size values are once, few and many counts, or a class for expanded clones, and some rows have none.

v_gene: TRBV5-6; j_gene: TRBJ1-5; abundance: .; d_gene: .; CDR3aa: CASSLEGLGNQPQHF; CDR3nt: TGTGCCAGCAGCTTGGAGGGACTGGGCAATCAGCCCCAGCATTTT
v_gene: TRBV5-1; j_gene: TRBJ1-2; abundance: .; d_gene: TRBD1; CDR3aa: CASSTRDRGMDGYTF; CDR3nt: TGCGCCAGCAGCACCCGGGACAGGGGGATGGATGGCTACACCTTC
v_gene: TRBV2; j_gene: TRBJ1-1; abundance: .; d_gene: TRBD1; CDR3aa: CASSRTGPAEAFF; CDR3nt: TGTGCCAGCAGTCGGACAGGGCCTGCTGAAGCTTTCTTT
v_gene: TRBV4-1; j_gene: TRBJ2-1; abundance: .; d_gene: .; CDR3aa: CASSQDEASGANEQFF; CDR3nt: TGCGCCAGCAGCCAAGATGAGGCTTCGGGGGCGAATGAGCAGTTCTTC
v_gene: TRBV5-8; j_gene: TRBJ1-2; abundance: .; d_gene: TRBD1; CDR3aa: CASSFPGQTNYGYTF; CDR3nt: TGTGCCAGCAGCTTTCCGGGACAGACTAACTATGGCTACACCTTC
v_gene: TRBV6-1; j_gene: TRBJ1-2; abundance: .; d_gene: .; CDR3aa: CASSEAQDSRGYGYTF; CDR3nt: TGTGCCAGCAGTGAAGCGCAGGACTCACGCGGGTATGGCTACACCTTC
v_gene: TRBV5-1; j_gene: TRBJ1-6; abundance: .; d_gene: .; CDR3aa: CASSLTSYNSPLHF; CDR3nt: TGCGCCAGCAGCTTGACCTCCTATAATTCACCCCTCCACTTT
v_gene: TRBV7-9; j_gene: TRBJ1-2; abundance: .; d_gene: .; CDR3aa: CASSLGFGPYGYTF; CDR3nt: TGTGCCAGCAGCTTAGGATTTGGTCCTTATGGCTACACCTTC
v_gene: TRBV11-1; j_gene: TRBJ1-6; abundance: once; d_gene: .; CDR3aa: CASSLRRGKESPLHF; CDR3nt: TGTGCCAGCAGCTTGAGGAGGGGGAAAGAATCACCCCTCCACTTT
v_gene: TRBV3-1/TRBV3-2; j_gene: TRBJ1-1; abundance: .; d_gene: TRBD1; CDR3aa: CASSQARGITEAFF; CDR3nt: TGTGCCAGCAGCCAAGCCAGGGGGATAACTGAAGCTTTCTTT
v_gene: TRBV7-9; j_gene: TRBJ2-7; abundance: .; d_gene: TRBD2; CDR3aa: CASSPVDSGSYEQYF; CDR3nt: TGTGCCAGCAGCCCCGTCGATAGCGGGAGTTACGAGCAGTACTTC
v_gene: TRBV6-5; j_gene: TRBJ1-5; abundance: .; d_gene: .; CDR3aa: CASSYSPRNNQPQHF; CDR3nt: TGTGCCAGCAGTTACTCACCCAGGAACAATCAGCCCCAGCATTTT
v_gene: TRBV18; j_gene: TRBJ1-2; abundance: .; d_gene: TRBD1; CDR3aa: CASSPDREDGYTF; CDR3nt: TGTGCCAGCTCACCAGACAGGGAAGATGGCTACACCTTC
v_gene: TRBV2; j_gene: TRBJ1-1; abundance: few; d_gene: .; CDR3aa: CASSEASSMNTEAFF; CDR3nt: TGTGCCAGCAGTGAAGCGAGCAGTATGAACACTGAAGCTTTCTTT
v_gene: TRBV18; j_gene: TRBJ1-5; abundance: .; d_gene: .; CDR3aa: CASSFRDGNQPQHF; CDR3nt: TGTGCCAGCTCATTCCGGGACGGCAATCAGCCCCAGCATTTT
v_gene: TRBV4-1; j_gene: TRBJ1-6; abundance: .; d_gene: .; CDR3aa: CASTGANNSPLHF; CDR3nt: TGCGCCAGCACCGGGGCTAACAATTCACCCCTCCACTTT
v_gene: TRBV5-1; j_gene: TRBJ1-1; abundance: .; d_gene: .; CDR3aa: CASSFVRGTEAFF; CDR3nt: TGCGCCAGCAGCTTCGTGAGGGGAACTGAAGCTTTCTTT
v_gene: TRBV14; j_gene: TRBJ2-2; abundance: .; d_gene: .; CDR3aa: CASSQDLRNPRELFF; CDR3nt: TGTGCCAGCAGCCAAGATCTACGGAACCCGAGGGAGCTGTTTTTT
v_gene: TRBV7-6; j_gene: TRBJ2-5; abundance: .; d_gene: TRBD2; CDR3aa: CASSRGLAGSETQYF; CDR3nt: TGTGCCAGCAGCCGAGGACTAGCGGGATCAGAGACCCAGTACTTC
v_gene: TRBV18; j_gene: TRBJ1-5; abundance: .; d_gene: TRBD1; CDR3aa: CASSPPRLSGTASNQPQHF; CDR3nt: TGTGCCAGCTCACCACCAAGACTTTCCGGGACAGCGAGCAATCAGCCCCAGCATTTT
v_gene: TRBV30; j_gene: TRBJ2-5; abundance: .; d_gene: TRBD2; CDR3aa: CAWRRGLAGSGGTQYF; CDR3nt: TGTGCCTGGAGAAGGGGACTAGCGGGATCGGGGGGGACCCAGTACTTC
v_gene: TRBV28; j_gene: TRBJ2-3; abundance: .; d_gene: TRBD2; CDR3aa: CASRWEGADTDTQYF; CDR3nt: TGTGCCAGCAGATGGGAGGGAGCCGACACAGATACGCAGTATTTT
v_gene: TRBV5-1; j_gene: TRBJ2-1; abundance: .; d_gene: TRBD2; CDR3aa: CASSPGGLSNNEQFF; CDR3nt: TGCGCCAGCAGCCCGGGAGGGCTATCCAACAATGAGCAGTTCTTC
v_gene: TRBV4-2; j_gene: TRBJ2-2; abundance: .; d_gene: .; CDR3aa: CASSQVVGLERGGELFF; CDR3nt: TGTGCCAGCAGCCAAGTGGTGGGGCTAGAAAGGGGCGGGGAGCTGTTTTTT
v_gene: TRBV7-9; j_gene: TRBJ2-2; abundance: .; d_gene: TRBD2; CDR3aa: CASSLAGGTNTGELFF; CDR3nt: TGTGCCAGCAGCTTAGCGGGGGGGACGAACACCGGGGAGCTGTTTTTT
v_gene: TRBV28; j_gene: TRBJ1-2; abundance: .; d_gene: TRBD1; CDR3aa: CASSLGTGYYGYTF; CDR3nt: TGTGCCAGCAGTCTCGGGACAGGGTACTATGGCTACACCTTC
v_gene: TRBV6-5; j_gene: TRBJ1-5; abundance: once; d_gene: TRBD1; CDR3aa: CASRKTGDNQPQHF; CDR3nt: TGTGCCAGCAGAAAGACAGGGGACAATCAGCCCCAGCATTTT
v_gene: TRBV6-2/TRBV6-3; j_gene: TRBJ1-5; abundance: .; d_gene: TRBD1; CDR3aa: CASSLMGQPNSNQPQHF; CDR3nt: TGTGCCAGCAGTCTAATGGGACAGCCCAATAGCAATCAGCCCCAGCATTTT
v_gene: TRBV12-3/TRBV12-4; j_gene: TRBJ1-2; abundance: .; d_gene: .; CDR3aa: CASSLGHGYGYTF; CDR3nt: TGTGCCAGCAGTCTCGGACATGGCTATGGCTACACCTTC
v_gene: TRBV27; j_gene: TRBJ1-1; abundance: .; d_gene: .; CDR3aa: CASSLSWNTEAFF; CDR3nt: TGTGCCAGCAGTTTATCCTGGAACACTGAAGCTTTCTTT
v_gene: TRBV19; j_gene: TRBJ1-2; abundance: .; d_gene: .; CDR3aa: CASSGTGRGYTF; CDR3nt: TGTGCCAGTAGTGGAACAGGTCGTGGCTACACCTTC
v_gene: TRBV6-5; j_gene: TRBJ1-1; abundance: .; d_gene: .; CDR3aa: CASSYSLRRGNTEAFF; CDR3nt: TGTGCCAGCAGTTACTCGCTGAGACGGGGGAACACTGAAGCTTTCTTT
v_gene: TRBV13; j_gene: TRBJ1-2; abundance: .; d_gene: TRBD1; CDR3aa: CASSQWTGGAIGYTF; CDR3nt: TGTGCCAGCAGCCAATGGACAGGGGGCGCAATAGGCTACACCTTC